This is a list of T cell receptor beta chains from one sample in a study of naive and memory T cell subsets. Each CDR3 protein is one row after TCRdb ran MiXCR on the 5' RACE reads. The sample lists some 22,000 distinct CDR3 sequences; roughly 4% were seen once. All receptors come from a male donor in good health. CDR3s include the opening cysteine and the closing phenylalanine or tryptophan.

CDR3aa,v_gene
CAISTGTGATDTQYF,TRBV10-3
CASNFPGQGNSPLHF,TRBV6-6
CSARLGTSVLNEQFF,TRBV20-1
CASRLDYNQPQHF,TRBV10-1
CASSARDRGQGEKLFF,TRBV7-2
CASSLAGGTYGYTF,TRBV7-9
CASRSPSGGRWETQYF,TRBV6-2/TRBV6-3
CASSLGLAGAYEQFF,TRBV11-2
CSVDWGPLGRETQYF,TRBV29-1
CASSKPGLALNVNEQFF,TRBV11-2
CSAPWAGDIQETQYF,TRBV20-1
CSAVSGRANEQFF,TRBV29-1
CASSQSRSSYEQYF,TRBV4-1
CASSQDRVNTDTQYF,TRBV27
CASSQGLAADTQYF,TRBV11-2
CSARGPGSFEKLFF,TRBV20-1
CASSSQTGKQFF,TRBV28
CASSQDRLGAVTYEQYF,TRBV4-1
CASSRGAENTGELFF,TRBV19